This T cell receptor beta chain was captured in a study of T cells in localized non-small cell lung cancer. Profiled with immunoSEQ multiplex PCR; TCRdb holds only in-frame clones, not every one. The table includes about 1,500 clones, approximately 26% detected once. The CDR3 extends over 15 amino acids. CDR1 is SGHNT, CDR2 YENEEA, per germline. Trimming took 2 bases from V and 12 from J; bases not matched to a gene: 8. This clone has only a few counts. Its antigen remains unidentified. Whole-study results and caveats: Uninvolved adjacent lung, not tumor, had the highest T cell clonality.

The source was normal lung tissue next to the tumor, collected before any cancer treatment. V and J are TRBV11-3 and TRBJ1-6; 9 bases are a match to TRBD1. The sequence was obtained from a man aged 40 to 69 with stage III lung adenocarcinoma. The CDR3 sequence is CASSLIPGQGQPLHF. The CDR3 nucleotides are TGTGCCAGCAGCTTAATTCCGGGACAGGGCCAACCCCTCCACTTT.